The present T cell receptor beta chain was sequenced within a study of blood T cell repertoires in COVID-19. TCRdb keeps only in-frame clones here, not all; method: immunoSEQ multiplex PCR. Altogether tens of thousands of clones are present, about 88% being singletons, with the ten largest covering approximately 5.2%. The sequence was obtained from a woman aged 80 or older with active COVID-19. The sample consisted of peripheral blood.

CDR3 nucleotide sequence: TGTGCCAGCAGCTTCCTTCGGGGGGGTGAAAAACTGTTTTTT. It yields the protein CASSFLRGGEKLFF. The chain joins TRBV7-2 to TRBJ1-4, with D possibly being TRBD1 (5 bases). Looked up from germline, CDR1 is SGHTA and CDR2 is FQGNSA. With 3 bases removed from V and 7 bases from J, the gap between germline ends came to 12 bases. The CDR3 is 14 amino acids.